This entry lists 28 T cell receptor beta chains sequenced from one sample in a study of blood T cell repertoires in COVID-19 (dated by TCRdb to the early 2020s). Library preparation used the immunoSEQ multiplex PCR assay. TCRdb re-hosts the immuneACCESS table, in-frame sequences only. Its copies lack some clones; in the studies checked, an unresolved V gene accounts for under half of them, and the cause for the rest is not known. This sample holds about 120,000 clones; more than 60% were observed only once. The ten biggest clones cover about 2% of the sample. Sequencing was carried out using peripheral blood. The receptors here all came from a man aged 70-80 years with acute or convalescent COVID-19.

V is TRBV25-1 and J is TRBJ2-1; 7 nucleotides line up with TRBD1. The length of the CDR3 is 16 residues. Losses at the gene ends were 5 bases for V and 0 bases for J; bases not matched to a gene: 7. Per germline, CDR1 MGHDK and CDR2 SYGVNS. In DNA form, the CDR3 reads TGTGCCAGCAGTCCGCAGGGGGTGAGCTCCTACAATGAGCAGTTCTTC. It codes for CASSPQGVSSYNEQFF.

V is TRBV9 and J is TRBJ2-5; 7 bases are shared with TRBD2. The germline V gene encodes CDR1 SGDLS and CDR2 YYNGEE. This CDR3 comprises 16 residues. Trimming removed 0 bases from V and 5 bases from J; junction bases left unmatched: 10. DNA for the CDR3: TGTGCCAGCAGCGTAGGAAGACTAGAGGGAGGGGAGACCCAGTACTTC. Translated: CASSVGRLEGGETQYF.

This clone has just a few counts. This rearrangement joins TRBV19 to TRBJ1-1, with D possibly matching TRBD1 (5 bases). Germline V gene data show CDR1 as LNHDA and CDR2 as SQIVND (reference sequence). The CDR3 has 14 residues. V was shortened by 6 bases and J by 0 bases, with 11 bases between the two germline ends. The CDR3 is CASRRGLMNTEAFF. The CDR3 region has the DNA TGTGCCAGTAGGCGGGGGTTAATGAACACTGAAGCTTTCTTT.

The chain combines TRBV5-6 with TRBJ2-1; 7 positions match TRBD1. The V gene's germline CDR1 is SGHDT and CDR2 YYEEEE. The V segment lost 0 bases and the J segment 8 bases; nucleotides outside the gene matches: 17. This CDR3 contains 18 residues. The CDR3 nucleotides read TGTGCCAGCAGCTTGGAGGGACAGCCCCTTGGATTGAGCGATGAGCAGTTCTTC. Protein product: CASSLEGQPLGLSDEQFF.

The chain is built from TRBV4-3 and TRBJ2-1; no clear D gene. Trimming cost V 1 base and J 11 bases, with 15 bases left between them. From germline, CDR1 is LGHNA and CDR2 YSLEER. The CDR3 totals 14 residues. The CDR3 sequence is CASSQARIAVKQFF. In nucleotides, the CDR3 is TGCGCCAGCAGCCAAGCTAGAATCGCAGTCAAGCAGTTCTTC.

The V and J genes are TRBV5-1 and TRBJ1-4; D remains unclear. V lost 4 bases to trimming and J lost 5 bases, with 9 bases between them. The germline CDR1 and CDR2 sequences are SGHRS and YFSETQ. The CDR3 extends over 13 amino acids. The CDR3: CASSALPNEKLFF. The CDR3 nucleotides are TGCGCCAGCAGCGCACTGCCGAATGAAAAACTGTTTTTT.

This chain links TRBV14 with TRBJ2-2; perhaps TRBD2 as D (5 bases). Trimming took 3 bases from V and 3 from J, leaving 8 bases between them. Germline CDR1 is SGHDN and CDR2 is FVKESK. The CDR3 has 14 residues. CDR3 sequence reads: CASSQRAYTGELFF. CDR3 nucleotides: TGTGCCAGCAGCCAGCGGGCCTACACCGGGGAGCTGTTTTTT.

The V gene is TRBV6-4, the J gene TRBJ1-6; 7 bases are a match to TRBD1. Unmatched junction bases numbered 1, after V lost 8 bases and J lost 0 bases. The germline gives CDR1 MRHNA, CDR2 SNTAGT. This CDR3 contains 14 residues. The CDR3 DNA reads TGTGCCAGCCGGGACAGCTCCTATAATTCACCCCTCCACTTT. Protein: CASRDSSYNSPLHF.

This clone showed up just a few times. The chain employs TRBV11-3 and TRBJ1-2, with D possibly TRBD1 on 6 matching bases. From germline, CDR1 is SGHNT and CDR2 YENEEA. The V end was cut by 6 bases, the J end by 6 bases, with 14 bases between. The CDR3 runs 13 residues. The CDR3 here is CASSQQGDDGYTF. DNA of the CDR3: TGTGCCAGCAGTCAACAGGGAGACGATGGCTACACCTTC.

This clone was detected only a few times. The chain couples TRBV7-2 to TRBJ1-2, with 9 bases that match TRBD1. The CDR3 is 16 amino acids. Germline CDR1 is SGHTA and CDR2 is FQGNSA. V gave up 3 bases and J gave up 5 bases; unmatched junction bases: 10. Written as DNA, the CDR3 is TGTGCCAGCAGCTTCGGCGTAATACAGGGGGCATATGGCTACACCTTC. Protein sequence: CASSFGVIQGAYGYTF.

This clone was counted a single time. The chain joins TRBV9 to TRBJ1-6; D is undetermined. V lost 4 bases, J lost 0 bases, and 14 bases lay in between. Germline V lookup: CDR1 SGDLS, CDR2 YYNGEE. The length of the CDR3 is 17 residues. CDR3 region: CASSPLWEVSYNSPLHF. The CDR3 coding sequence is TGTGCCAGCAGCCCTCTCTGGGAGGTCTCCTATAATTCACCCCTCCACTTT.

This chain joins TRBV5-1 and TRBJ1-1, with D maybe TRBD1 (6 bases). Germline V CDR1 and CDR2: SGHRS, YFSETQ. The CDR3 sequence is 14 residues long. V lost 0 bases, J lost 6 bases, and 12 bases lay in between. CDR3 sequence: CASSLAQGFSEAFF. The CDR3 DNA sequence: TGCGCCAGCAGCTTGGCACAGGGCTTCTCTGAAGCTTTCTTT. The full variable domain, completed using reference TRBV5-1 and TRBJ1-1, is KAGVTQTPRYLIKTRGQQVTLSCSPISGHRSVSWYQQTPGQGLQFLFEYFSETQRNKGNFPGRFSGRQFSNSRSEMNVSTLELGDSALYLCASSLAQGFSEAFFGQGTRLTVV.

The CDR3 sequence: CASSQEPGLQPQHF. DNA for the CDR3: TGCGCCAGCAGCCAAGAGCCAGGACTGCAGCCCCAGCATTTT. This sequence joins TRBV4-3 and TRBJ1-5; D is unclear. V was cut by 0 bases and J by 7 bases, with 10 bases left in between. The germline V gene has CDR1 LGHNA and CDR2 YSLEER. The CDR3 has 14 residues.

The V and J genes are TRBV18 and TRBJ1-2, with D maybe TRBD1 (6 bases). V lost 5 bases to trimming and J lost 6 bases, with 19 bases between them. Germline CDR1 and CDR2: KGHSH and LQKENI. This CDR3 is built from 15 residues. CDR3 region: CASSTNGGPDHGYTF. The CDR3 DNA is TGTGCCAGCTCAACCAATGGGGGCCCAGACCATGGCTACACCTTC.

The chain recombines TRBV14 with TRBJ1-2, with 8 bases aligning to TRBD1. There are 15 residues in the CDR3. Germline assignment: CDR1 SGHDN and CDR2 FVKESK. Trimming cost V 2 bases and J 6 bases; bases outside gene matches: 8. The CDR3 sequence is CASSQIFQGADGYTF. The CDR3, as DNA: TGTGCCAGCAGCCAAATCTTTCAGGGGGCGGATGGCTACACCTTC.

The V and J genes are TRBV7-9 and TRBJ1-2; the match to TRBD1 covers 7 bases. Germline V CDR1 and CDR2: SEHNR, FQNEAQ (reference sequence). This CDR3 has 14 residues. V lost 6 bases and J lost 5; bases outside the gene matches: 9. The CDR3 nucleotides are TGTGCCAGCAGATCCGGGACAGATCGTTATGGCTACACCTTC. It yields the protein CASRSGTDRYGYTF.

The chain combines TRBV10-3 with TRBJ1-4; 7 nucleotides align to TRBD1. Germline V gene sequence: CDR1 ENHRY, CDR2 SYGVKD. The V and J ends lost 10 bases and 5 bases, in that order; junction bases with no gene match: 4. The CDR3 is 12 residues long. The CDR3 DNA follows: TGTGCCACGGGACAGATAAATGAAAAACTGTTTTTT. This encodes CATGQINEKLFF.

This sequence joins TRBV11-3 and TRBJ2-3; 15 nucleotides match TRBD2. This CDR3 region has 18 residues. Unmatched junction bases numbered 7, after V lost 5 bases and J lost 1 base. Germline V lookup: CDR1 SGHNT, CDR2 YENEEA. The CDR3 sequence: CASSGGLAGGVGTDTQYF. In nucleotides, the CDR3 is TGTGCCAGCAGCGGAGGACTAGCGGGGGGGGTGGGCACAGATACGCAGTATTTT.

The rearrangement uses TRBV24-1 and TRBJ2-1, with 7 nucleotides matching TRBD1. From germline, CDR1 is KGHDR and CDR2 SFDVKD. The CDR3 has 13 amino acids. V dropped 7 bases and J dropped 5; count of bases not matched to a gene: 4. The CDR3: CATRDRVDNEQFF. For the CDR3, the DNA is TGTGCCACCAGAGACAGGGTAGACAATGAGCAGTTCTTC.

The V gene is TRBV6-5, the J gene TRBJ1-1; a possible D gene is TRBD1 (6 bases). Germline CDR1 and CDR2: MNHEY and SVGAGI. The CDR3 runs 15 residues. The germline V and J ends were trimmed by 2 bases and 5 bases, with 15 bases remaining between them. CDR3 amino acids: CASSYVGQGKTEAFF. CDR3 in DNA: TGTGCCAGCAGTTACGTGGGTCAGGGGAAAACTGAAGCTTTCTTT.

The chain uses TRBV7-9 and TRBJ1-6; D call uncertain. The CDR3 totals 13 residues. The V end lost 5 bases, the J end lost 7 bases, and 9 bases lay between the germline ends. Germline loops: CDR1 SEHNR, CDR2 FQNEAQ (reference sequence). DNA of the CDR3: TGTGCCAGCAGCCCTCCGGGGAATTCACCCCTCCACTTT. Amino acids: CASSPPGNSPLHF.

This chain connects TRBV7-2 to TRBJ1-1; possible D gene TRBD1, 6 bases. V lost 5 bases, J lost 5 bases, and 18 bases lay in between. There are 15 residues in the CDR3. Germline V CDR1 and CDR2: SGHTA, FQGNSA. The CDR3 region has the DNA TGTGCCAGCAGCCCGGCACAGGGAAGGGAAACTGAAGCTTTCTTT. Translating gives CASSPAQGRETEAFF. The variable domain in full, with the rest retrieved from reference TRBV7-2 and TRBJ1-1, is GAGVSQSPSNKVTEKGKDVELRCDPISGHTALYWYRQSLGQGLEFLIYFQGNSAPDKSGLPSDRFSAERTGGSVSTLTIQRTQQEDSAVYLCASSPAQGRETEAFFGQGTRLTVV.

In this sample, this clone turned up once. J is TRBJ1-2 and V is TRBV7-2; a possible D gene is TRBD1 (6 bases). The CDR3 consists of 16 residues. The germline V and J ends were trimmed by 1 base and 4 bases, with 16 bases remaining between them. Germline CDR1 and CDR2: SGHTA and FQGNSA. This CDR3 is CASSLGSGQGPYGYTF. In DNA, the CDR3 is TGTGCCAGCAGCTTAGGGTCGGGGCAGGGGCCCTATGGCTACACCTTC.

Only a few counts were recorded for this clone. This sequence joins TRBV14 and TRBJ2-5; TRBD2 agrees at 11 bases. Trimming at V came to 2 bases and at J to 5 bases, leaving 10 bases not matched to a gene. This CDR3 has 17 amino acids. CDR1 is SGHDN and CDR2 is FVKESK in the germline V gene. The CDR3 sequence is CASSQRRASGGMETQYF. The CDR3 region has the DNA TGTGCCAGCAGCCAAAGGCGGGCTAGCGGGGGGATGGAGACCCAGTACTTC.

In this sample, this clone turned up a few times. The gene calls are TRBV4-2 and TRBJ2-1; TRBD2 matches at 9 bases. The CDR3 sequence is 16 residues long. Germline CDR1 is LGHNA and CDR2 is YNFKEQ. Losses at the gene ends were 4 bases for V and 2 bases for J; bases not matched to a gene: 6. The CDR3 protein is CASSPRRTSAYNEQFF. The CDR3 coding sequence is TGTGCCAGCAGCCCGCGGAGGACTAGCGCCTACAATGAGCAGTTCTTC.

The chain uses TRBV3-1 (or the pseudogene TRBV3-2) and TRBJ1-1; 8 bases fit TRBD1. The germline V gene encodes CDR1 LGHDT and CDR2 YNNKEL (reference sequence). CDR3 length equals 14 residues. Losses at the gene ends were 3 bases for V and 7 bases for J; bases not matched to a gene: 7. DNA of the CDR3: TGTGCCAGCAGCCAGGAAATTACAGGGGGTGAAGCTTTCTTT. As protein: CASSQEITGGEAFF.

This chain connects TRBV18 to TRBJ1-2, with TRBD1 matching 8 bases. This CDR3 region has 15 residues. Trimming took 4 bases from V and 4 from J; bases not matched to a gene: 8. Germline loops: CDR1 KGHSH, CDR2 LQKENI. This chain's CDR3 is CASSHDQGAGYGYTF. Here the CDR3 DNA reads TGTGCCAGCTCACACGACCAGGGGGCTGGCTATGGCTACACCTTC.

This chain joins TRBV4-3 and TRBJ2-7; 12 bases agree with TRBD2. The CDR3 length is 15 residues. V dropped 3 bases and J dropped 3; count of bases not matched to a gene: 3. From germline, CDR1 is LGHNA and CDR2 YSLEER. CDR3 sequence: CASSHLTSGGYEQYF. DNA for the CDR3: TGCGCCAGCAGCCACTTGACTAGCGGGGGCTACGAGCAGTACTTC.